The rows below give T cell receptor beta chains drawn from one sample of a study of T cell repertoires in cytomegalovirus infection. A single record per CDR3 protein comes from TCRdb applying MiXCR to the reads. Among 200,000 or so distinct CDR3 sequences, around 40% were seen once, and the ten largest hold approximately 59%. Their specific antigens are unknown. The specimen comprised CD8+ T cells from cultured PBMCs, sampled from culture after CMV antigen stimulation. The receptors were sampled from a human donor in good health (CMV status not recorded). Some clones in this sample may be carry-over from other donors' samples. Each CDR3 is given with its conserved first and last residue. A D gene is named only where the DNA matches it firmly. Some rows mark clone size as missing; the rest say once, few, many or name a class of expanded clone.

J gene	V gene	clone size	D gene	CDR3 protein	CDR3 DNA
TRBJ1-5	TRBV12-3/TRBV12-4	-	-	CASSLSVQPQHF	TGTGCCAGCAGTTTAAGTGTTCAGCCCCAGCATTTT
TRBJ2-2	TRBV19	-	-	CACSIGASAGNTGELFF	TGTGCCTGTAGTATAGGGGCTAGCGCGGGGAACACCGGGGAGCTGTTTTTT
TRBJ2-3	TRBV7-9	-	-	CASSPRADTQYF	TGTGCCAGCAGCCCCAGGGCAGATACGCAGTATTTT
TRBJ2-1	TRBV29-1	few	TRBD2	CSVILAVSYNEQFF	TGCAGCGTGATACTAGCGGTCTCCTACAATGAGCAGTTCTTC
TRBJ2-5	TRBV7-3	-	TRBD2	CASSFGGRSETQYF	TGTGCCAGCAGCTTTGGCGGGAGGTCAGAGACCCAGTACTTC
TRBJ2-2	TRBV7-6	-	TRBD1	CASSSDRAGTGELFF	TGTGCCAGCAGCTCGGACAGGGCCGGTACCGGGGAGCTGTTTTTT
TRBJ2-4	TRBV7-9	-	TRBD2	CAGAPSGKNIQYF	TGTGCCGGAGCCCCTAGCGGAAAAAACATTCAGTACTTC
TRBJ2-3	TRBV20-1	few	-	CSARDLGTASFFTDTQYF	TGCAGTGCTAGAGATCTGGGTACCGCCTCATTCTTCACAGATACGCAGTATTTT
TRBJ2-1	TRBV11-2	few	TRBD1	CASSLARGQGWKSEQFF	TGTGCCAGCAGCTTAGCTCGGGGACAGGGTTGGAAGAGTGAGCAGTTCTTC
TRBJ2-1	TRBV11-2	-	-	CASSLAGSLRTNEQFF	TGTGCCAGCAGCTTAGCCGGGAGTCTGCGGACAAATGAGCAGTTCTTC
TRBJ1-5	TRBV2	-	-	CASSVTTGSNQPQHF	TGTGCCAGCAGTGTAACGACAGGTAGCAATCAGCCCCAGCATTTT
TRBJ2-7	TRBV20-1	-	TRBD1	CSARGQGEPYEQYF	TGCAGTGCTAGGGGACAGGGGGAACCCTACGAGCAGTACTTC
TRBJ2-6	TRBV12-3/TRBV12-4	-	-	CASSLDSRSGANVLTF	TGTGCCAGCAGTTTAGACAGTCGCTCTGGGGCCAACGTCCTGACTTTC
TRBJ2-1	TRBV7-3	few	TRBD2	CASSLGGASGRYNEQFF	TGTGCCAGCAGCTTAGGGGGGGCTAGCGGGAGGTACAATGAGCAGTTCTTC
TRBJ2-1	TRBV6-1	-	-	CASSVRAVYVDYNEQFF	TGTGCCAGCAGTGTCAGGGCCGTATATGTGGACTACAATGAGCAGTTCTTC
TRBJ2-7	TRBV27	-	TRBD1	CASSSPPGGFKPMSF	TGTGCCAGCAGTTCTCCCCCAGGGGGCTTTAAGCCAATGAGCTTC
TRBJ2-1	TRBV27	-	-	CASGVGGIRPIF	TGTGCCAGCGGGGTTGGCGGGATTCGACCGATCTTC
TRBJ2-7	TRBV5-1	-	TRBD2	CASSLESSGSYEQYF	TGCGCCAGCAGCTTGGAGTCTAGCGGCTCCTACGAGCAGTACTTC
TRBJ2-3	TRBV7-6	-	TRBD2	CASSLRTSASTDTQYF	TGTGCCAGCAGCTTGCGGACTAGCGCTTCCACAGATACGCAGTATTTT
TRBJ1-3	TRBV7-9	-	-	CASSLEHGPGNTIYF	TGTGCCAGCAGCTTAGAACATGGGCCTGGAAACACCATATATTTT
TRBJ2-3	TRBV27	-	TRBD2	CASSFASGSTDTQYF	TGTGCCAGCAGTTTTGCTAGCGGTAGCACAGATACGCAGTATTTT
TRBJ1-5	TRBV7-8	-	-	CASSSGPGFQPQHF	TGTGCCAGCAGCTCTGGTCCGGGGTTCCAGCCCCAGCATTTT
TRBJ2-6	TRBV12-3/TRBV12-4	-	-	CASSSGTSTPGANVLTF	TGTGCCAGCAGTTCCGGGACCTCCACCCCTGGGGCCAACGTCCTGACTTTC
TRBJ1-1	TRBV11-1	few	-	CASSRWTETNTEAFF	TGTGCCAGCAGCAGATGGACAGAGACGAACACTGAAGCTTTCTTT
TRBJ2-5	TRBV20-1	-	TRBD2	CSEGSGRPETQYF	TGCAGTGAAGGTAGCGGGAGGCCAGAGACCCAGTACTTC
TRBJ2-2	TRBV4-1	few	-	CASSQGRAGRTGELFF	TGCGCCAGCAGCCAAGGGAGGGCAGGGAGGACCGGGGAGCTGTTTTTT
TRBJ2-1	TRBV2	-	-	CAIVYNEQFF	TGTGCCATCGTCTACAATGAGCAGTTCTTC
TRBJ2-7	TRBV4-1	-	-	CASSPADSTGHEQYF	TGCGCCAGCAGCCCTGCGGACTCCACCGGGCACGAGCAGTACTTC
TRBJ2-1	TRBV7-9	few	-	CASSSGSGTPYNEQFF	TGTGCCAGCAGCTCAGGGTCCGGGACACCTTACAATGAGCAGTTCTTC
TRBJ2-3	TRBV7-8	-	-	CASSLDPAEGTDTQYF	TGTGCCAGCAGCTTAGACCCCGCAGAGGGCACAGATACGCAGTATTTT
TRBJ1-4	TRBV12-3/TRBV12-4	few	-	CASLPRGRAQFEKLFF	TGTGCCAGCCTTCCCCGGGGCAGGGCGCAATTTGAAAAACTGTTTTTT
TRBJ1-2	TRBV7-2	-	TRBD1	CASSSSDRDLPSYGYTF	TGTGCCAGCAGCTCCTCGGACAGGGACTTGCCTAGCTATGGCTACACCTTC
TRBJ2-3	TRBV7-9	-	-	CASEDTDTQYF	TGTGCCAGCGAGGACACAGATACGCAGTATTTT
TRBJ1-6	TRBV11-1	few	-	CASSLAGRRDSPLHF	TGTGCCAGCAGCTTAGCGGGAAGAAGGGATTCACCCCTCCACTTT
TRBJ1-1	TRBV7-6	-	-	CASSLTSNTEAFF	TGTGCCAGCAGCCTTACATCGAACACTGAAGCTTTCTTT
TRBJ2-1	TRBV7-9	-	-	CASSLVSISSYNEQFF	TGTGCCAGCAGCTTAGTGAGCATTAGCTCCTACAATGAGCAGTTCTTC
TRBJ2-5	TRBV6-8	-	-	CASMGKTQYF	TGTGCCAGCATGGGGAAGACCCAGTACTTC
TRBJ2-1	TRBV28	few	TRBD2	CASSLIEGLGGSPYNEQFF	TGTGCCAGCAGTTTAATAGAGGGGTTGGGCGGGAGCCCCTACAATGAGCAGTTCTTC
TRBJ2-7	TRBV6-6	-	-	CASSYQGAREQYF	TGTGCCAGCAGTTACCAGGGTGCGAGGGAGCAGTACTTC
TRBJ1-2	TRBV11-2	many	TRBD1	CASSLRGQDRTLNYGYTF	TGTGCCAGCAGCCTCCGCGGGCAGGACAGGACACTTAACTATGGCTACACCTTC
TRBJ1-1	TRBV28	-	-	CASSSGLVTEAFF	TGTGCCAGCAGTTCTGGGTTAGTCACTGAAGCTTTCTTT
TRBJ2-3	TRBV28	few	-	CASSLSGRETDTQYF	TGTGCCAGCAGTTTATCAGGTCGCGAGACAGATACGCAGTATTTT
TRBJ1-1	TRBV11-2	few	TRBD1	CASSVTGTGGARWTEAFF	TGTGCCAGCAGCGTTACCGGGACAGGGGGCGCAAGGTGGACTGAAGCTTTCTTT
TRBJ2-2	TRBV7-6	few	TRBD2	CASSLLGGGAVTGELFF	TGTGCCAGCAGCTTACTTGGCGGGGGGGCGGTCACCGGGGAGCTGTTTTTT
TRBJ2-7	TRBV20-1	-	-	CSATIWGADPYEQYF	TGCAGTGCTACTATTTGGGGGGCCGATCCTTACGAGCAGTACTTC
TRBJ2-7	TRBV18	-	TRBD2	CASSPQASGRSSYEQYF	TGTGCCAGCTCACCTCAGGCTAGCGGGAGGAGCTCCTACGAGCAGTACTTC
TRBJ1-2	TRBV28	-	-	CASSLLGDYNYGYTF	TGTGCCAGCAGTTTATTGGGTGATTATAACTATGGCTACACCTTC
TRBJ1-2	TRBV7-2	many	-	CASTKGGGAYGYTF	TGTGCCAGCACCAAGGGGGGGGGCGCCTATGGCTACACCTTC
TRBJ1-1	TRBV12-3/TRBV12-4	-	-	CASSFTAMNTEAFF	TGTGCCAGCAGTTTTACAGCGATGAACACTGAAGCTTTCTTT
TRBJ2-7	TRBV5-6	-	TRBD2	CASSSGLGEQYF	TGTGCCAGCAGCTCCGGACTAGGCGAGCAGTACTTC
TRBJ1-1	TRBV6-1	few	-	CASSVAGLNTEAFF	TGTGCCAGCAGTGTCGCGGGTTTGAACACTGAAGCTTTCTTT
TRBJ2-1	TRBV20-1	-	TRBD2	CSASLPSGRGSEQFF	TGCAGTGCTAGTCTCCCTAGCGGGAGAGGAAGCGAGCAGTTCTTC
TRBJ2-3	TRBV13	-	TRBD2	CASSPLTSGNTDTQYF	TGTGCCAGCAGCCCCCTCACTAGCGGGAACACAGATACGCAGTATTTT
TRBJ2-7	TRBV28	-	TRBD1	CASSKVRTGSYEQYF	TGTGCCAGCAGTAAGGTTCGGACAGGGTCCTACGAGCAGTACTTC
TRBJ1-2	TRBV11-2	-	TRBD1	CASSLSGGLYGYTF	TGTGCCAGCAGCCTTTCAGGGGGTTTATATGGCTACACCTTC
TRBJ2-2	TRBV19	-	-	CASSAWRGLGGELFF	TGTGCCAGTAGTGCCTGGCGGGGGCTGGGCGGGGAGCTGTTTTTT
TRBJ2-1	TRBV7-4	-	TRBD1	CASRPDRGPNNEQFF	TGTGCCAGCAGACCAGACAGGGGGCCCAACAATGAGCAGTTCTTC
TRBJ2-2	TRBV28	-	-	CASSSLTASANTGELFF	TGTGCCAGCAGTTCCTTGACAGCATCAGCGAACACCGGGGAGCTGTTTTTT
TRBJ1-2	TRBV12-3/TRBV12-4	-	-	CASSYGGVNYGYTF	TGTGCCAGCAGTTATGGCGGGGTTAACTATGGCTACACCTTC